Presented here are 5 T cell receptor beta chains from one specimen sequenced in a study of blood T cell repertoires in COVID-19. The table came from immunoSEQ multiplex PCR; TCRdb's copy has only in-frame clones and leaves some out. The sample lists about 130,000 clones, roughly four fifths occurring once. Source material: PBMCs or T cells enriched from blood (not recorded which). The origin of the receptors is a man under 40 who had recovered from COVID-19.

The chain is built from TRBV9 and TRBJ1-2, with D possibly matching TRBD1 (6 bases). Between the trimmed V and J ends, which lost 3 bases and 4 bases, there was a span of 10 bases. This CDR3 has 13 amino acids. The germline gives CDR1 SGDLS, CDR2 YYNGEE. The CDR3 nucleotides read TGTGCCAGCAGCGCCCGGGACACCTATGGCTACACCTTC. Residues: CASSARDTYGYTF.

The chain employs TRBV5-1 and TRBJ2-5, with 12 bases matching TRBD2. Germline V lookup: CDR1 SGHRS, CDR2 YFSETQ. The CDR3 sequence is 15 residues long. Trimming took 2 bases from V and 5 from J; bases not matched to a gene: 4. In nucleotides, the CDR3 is TGCGCCAGCAGCTTTGGACTAGCGGGACGGGAGACCCAGTACTTC. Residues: CASSFGLAGRETQYF. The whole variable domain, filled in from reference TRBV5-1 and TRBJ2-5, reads KAGVTQTPRYLIKTRGQQVTLSCSPISGHRSVSWYQQTPGQGLQFLFEYFSETQRNKGNFPGRFSGRQFSNSRSEMNVSTLELGDSALYLCASSFGLAGRETQYFGPGTRLLVL.

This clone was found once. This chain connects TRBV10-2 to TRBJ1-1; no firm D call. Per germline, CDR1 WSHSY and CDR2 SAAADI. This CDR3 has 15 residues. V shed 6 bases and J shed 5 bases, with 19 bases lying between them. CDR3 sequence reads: CASRPSMGGGTEAFF. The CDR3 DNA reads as TGCGCCAGCAGACCCTCCATGGGAGGTGGGACTGAAGCTTTCTTT.

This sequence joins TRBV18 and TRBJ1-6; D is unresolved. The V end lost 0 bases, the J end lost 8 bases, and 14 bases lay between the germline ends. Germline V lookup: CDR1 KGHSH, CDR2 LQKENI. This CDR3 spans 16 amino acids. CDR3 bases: TGTGCCAGCTCACCACCGGGCTTAGGGAGGCATTCACCCCTCCACTTT. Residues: CASSPPGLGRHSPLHF.

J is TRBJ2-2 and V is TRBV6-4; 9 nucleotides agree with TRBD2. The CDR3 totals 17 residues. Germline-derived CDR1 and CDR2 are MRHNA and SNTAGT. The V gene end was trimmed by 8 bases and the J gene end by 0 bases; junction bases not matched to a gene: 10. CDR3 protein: CASRPGAGGANTGELFF. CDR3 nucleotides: TGTGCCAGCCGACCAGGAGCGGGAGGCGCGAACACCGGGGAGCTGTTTTTT.